This T cell receptor beta chain was recovered during a study of OX40 agonist ivuxolimab in advanced cancers. Study at large: Given to patients was ivuxolimab, an agonistic anti-OX40 (CD134) antibody. Two patients with cutaneous melanoma and one with hepatocellular carcinoma, three in total, showed partial responses.

In regard to this clone: Its antigen is undetermined.

Whole-study findings and limits: Expanded clones belonging to CD8+ T cells outnumbered, on average, those of CD4+. Clonal expansion among partial responders at 0.1-3.0 mg/kg ranked near the lowest.

Here immunoSEQ multiplex PCR was the method, and the copy in TCRdb shows in-frame clones only, minus some. The sample records 45,000 to 60,000 clones, roughly 80% being singletons. This CDR3 spans 16 amino acids. V lost 0 bases to trimming and J lost 4 bases, with 11 bases between them. Germline V gene data show CDR1 as SGHRS and CDR2 as YFSETQ. The chain joins TRBV5-1 to TRBJ1-6; D not resolved. This sample comprised CD4+ or CD8+ T cells sorted from blood, obtained in a trial of the OX40 agonist ivuxolimab. This receptor was identified in an adult with an advanced solid tumor such as melanoma, head and neck, liver or kidney cancer. CDR3 DNA: TGCGCCAGCAGCTTGGAAGGACGGAGTTATAATTCACCCCTCCACTTT. Its translation is CASSLEGRSYNSPLHF.